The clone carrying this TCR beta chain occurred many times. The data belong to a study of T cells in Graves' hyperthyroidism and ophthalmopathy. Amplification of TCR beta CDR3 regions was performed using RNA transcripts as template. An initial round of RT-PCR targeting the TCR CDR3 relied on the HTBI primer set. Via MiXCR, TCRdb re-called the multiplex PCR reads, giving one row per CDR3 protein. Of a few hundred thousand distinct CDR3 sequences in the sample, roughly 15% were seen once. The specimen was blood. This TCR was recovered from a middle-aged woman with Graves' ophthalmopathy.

The CDR3 sequence is CASSLEGTAGVSYEQYF. The CDR3 DNA sequence: TGTGCCAGCAGCTTAGAGGGTACAGCGGGAGTCTCCTACGAGCAGTACTTC. V usage is TRBV7-2 and J usage is TRBJ2-7, with 8 bases lining up with TRBD2. This CDR3 has 17 amino acids. Germline CDR1 reads SGHTA; CDR2 reads FQGNSA. Trimming removed 1 base from V and 0 bases from J; junction bases left unmatched: 8.